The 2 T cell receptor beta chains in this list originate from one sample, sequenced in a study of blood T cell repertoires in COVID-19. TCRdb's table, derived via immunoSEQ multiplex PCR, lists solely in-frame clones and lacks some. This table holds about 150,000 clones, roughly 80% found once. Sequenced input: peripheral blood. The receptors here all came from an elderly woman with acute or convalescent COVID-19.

In DNA form, the CDR3 reads TGTGCCAGCAGCCCACGGACTAGCGGGAGTTTGGATACGCAGTATTTT. Translation: CASSPRTSGSLDTQYF. This chain uses TRBV7-8 with TRBJ2-3; 13 bases map to TRBD2. The CDR3 extends over 16 amino acids. The trim removed 5 bases at V and 6 bases at J, leaving 8 bases unmatched. CDR1 and CDR2 from the germline V gene are SGHVS and FQNEAQ.

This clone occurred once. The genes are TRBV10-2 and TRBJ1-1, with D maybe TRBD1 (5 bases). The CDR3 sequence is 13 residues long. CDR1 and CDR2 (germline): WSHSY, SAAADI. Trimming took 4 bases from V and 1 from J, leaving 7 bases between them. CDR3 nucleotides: TGCGCCAGCAGTGGACAGACGAACACTGAAGCTTTCTTT. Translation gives CASSGQTNTEAFF.